This paragraph covers one T cell receptor (beta chain) sequence. The source of the sample is a study of cytomegalovirus exposure and HLA in healthy donors. Sequenced by immunoSEQ multiplex PCR; TCRdb stores in-frame clones only, minus some. This sample yields 130,000 to 150,000 clones, of which around 88% are seen a single time; around 8% belongs to the top ten. CDR1 MNHEY and CDR2 SVGAGI come from the germline V gene. J lost 2 bases, V lost 8 bases, and 9 bases had no gene match. This CDR3 spans 14 amino acids. This chain uses TRBV6-5 with TRBJ2-7; 7 bases map to TRBD1. This sequence was found in a woman younger than 35 in good health and CMV-seropositive. Sequenced: PBMCs. The CDR3 coding sequence is TGTGCCAGCCGCTCGGACAGGAGAACCTACGAGCAGTACTTC. The encoded protein is CASRSDRRTYEQYF.